The rows below give T cell receptor beta chains drawn from one sample of a study of blood T cell repertoires in COVID-19. Repertoires were generated with immunoSEQ multiplex PCR, while TCRdb's copy carries only in-frame clones and drops some. The table includes about 90,000 clones, 80% to 85% detected once. Material: peripheral blood. These receptor sequences come from a woman at least 80 years old with active or convalescent COVID-19. The CDR3 runs from the conserved cysteine through the conserved F or W. The D gene is left open where the match is weak. Expanded clones are given a class, and other clones once, few, many or no size at all.

once	TRBV19	TRBJ1-4	TRBD1	TGTGCCAGCGGGGACAGGGGGCTTTCTAATGAAAAACTGTTTTTT	CASGDRGLSNEKLFF
NA	TRBV6-5	TRBJ2-7	TRBD2	TGTGCCAGCACGGGACTAGCGGTCTACGAGCAGTACTTC	CASTGLAVYEQYF
NA	TRBV28	TRBJ2-1	TRBD1	TGTGCCAGCTCGACAGGGGGTTTCTACAATGAGCAGTTCTTC	CASSTGGFYNEQFF
NA	TRBV2	TRBJ2-2	NA	TGTGCCAGCACAACAACCGGGGAGCTGTTTTTT	CASTTTGELFF
NA	TRBV3-1/TRBV3-2	TRBJ2-1	TRBD2	TGTGCCAGCAGTGCTCGGGGGGGCTCCTACAATGAGCAGTTCTTC	CASSARGGSYNEQFF
NA	TRBV28	TRBJ2-7	NA	TGTGCCAGCAGACCGGACAACTCCTACGAGCAGTACTTC	CASRPDNSYEQYF
NA	TRBV27	TRBJ2-2	TRBD2	TGTGCCAGCAGGAGGTCCGGGGGGGCCGTCGGGGAGCTGTTTTTT	CASRRSGGAVGELFF
NA	TRBV19	TRBJ1-1	TRBD1	TGTGCCAGTAGTATAACCCCACGACAGGGCCTGAACACTGAAGCTTTCTTT	CASSITPRQGLNTEAFF
few	TRBV5-4	TRBJ1-6	NA	TGTGCCAGCAGCTTGGGGGCCGAGAGTTCACCCCTCCACTTT	CASSLGAESSPLHF
NA	TRBV7-2	TRBJ2-7	NA	TGTGCCAGCAGCCCCGACGGGGGTTTCGCCTACGAGCAGTACTTC	CASSPDGGFAYEQYF
NA	TRBV19	TRBJ1-4	TRBD1	TGTGCCAGTAGTCCTCGGGACAGGGGGAGGCCTAATGAAAAACTGTTTTTT	CASSPRDRGRPNEKLFF
NA	TRBV4-2	TRBJ2-5	NA	TGTGCCAGCAGCCTTACTCTAGCACCCCAAGAGACCCAGTACTTC	CASSLTLAPQETQYF
NA	TRBV18	TRBJ1-6	TRBD1	TGTGCCAGCTCACCTCGACAGGGTGGGGATTATTCACCCCTCCACTTT	CASSPRQGGDYSPLHF
once	TRBV7-6	TRBJ1-1	TRBD1	TGTGCCAGCAGCTTAGTGTCGACAGGGGATACTGAAGCTTTCTTT	CASSLVSTGDTEAFF
few	TRBV5-1	TRBJ2-1	TRBD1	TGCGCCAGCAGCTCCGGACAGGGGGCCTACAATGAGCAGTTCTTC	CASSSGQGAYNEQFF
NA	TRBV5-4	TRBJ2-3	NA	TGTGCCAGCAGCTTGGGACTTACCACAGATACGCAGTATTTT	CASSLGLTTDTQYF
NA	TRBV3-1/TRBV3-2	TRBJ1-4	NA	TGTGCCAGCGGCTCGGGAAGACGTAATGAAAAACTGTTTTTT	CASGSGRRNEKLFF
once	TRBV27	TRBJ2-6	TRBD1	TGTGCCAGCAGTTTAAAGGGACAGGGAATGGCTGGGGCCAACGTCCTGACTTTC	CASSLKGQGMAGANVLTF
NA	TRBV29-1	TRBJ1-1	NA	TGCAGCGCACCGGGAGACACTGAAGCTTTCTTT	CSAPGDTEAFF
NA	TRBV12-3/TRBV12-4	TRBJ1-3	TRBD1	TGTGCCAGCAGCAGGGACAGCGGAAACACCATATATTTT	CASSRDSGNTIYF
NA	TRBV3-1/TRBV3-2	TRBJ2-5	TRBD2	TGTGCCAGCAGCCAGGGACTAGCGGGCTCCGGGGCCCAGTACTTC	CASSQGLAGSGAQYF
NA	TRBV10-1	TRBJ1-1	NA	TGCGCCAGCAGTGAGTCGACAGAACTTACTGAAGCTTTCTTT	CASSESTELTEAFF
few	TRBV7-9	TRBJ1-6	TRBD1	TGTGCCAGCAGCTTAAGAACCGGGACAGGGGGTTCACCCCTCCACTTT	CASSLRTGTGGSPLHF
NA	TRBV5-4	TRBJ2-5	TRBD2	TGTGCCAGCAGCTTGGGCGGCGGGGGGGCAAGAGAGACCCAGTACTTC	CASSLGGGGARETQYF
medium-sized	TRBV5-5	TRBJ2-2	TRBD1	TGTGCCAGCAGCTATGAACCCGGGACAGGGGACACCGGGGAGCTGTTTTTT	CASSYEPGTGDTGELFF
NA	TRBV3-1/TRBV3-2	TRBJ2-7	NA	TGTGCCAGCAGCCAGCTTCCAGGGGGGACCAGTGCCTACGAGCAGTACTTC	CASSQLPGGTSAYEQYF
NA	TRBV25-1	TRBJ1-2	NA	TGTGCCAGCAGCGACCCTGGGGAGGCTTATGGCTACACCTTC	CASSDPGEAYGYTF
NA	TRBV5-1	TRBJ2-5	TRBD2	TGCGCCAGCAGCTTCCTCGGCGGGAGGCAAGAGACCCAGTACTTC	CASSFLGGRQETQYF
NA	TRBV6-5	TRBJ1-2	TRBD1	TGTGCCAGCAGCGGGGGACAGCCATTCTTCTATGGCTACACCTTC	CASSGGQPFFYGYTF
NA	TRBV19	TRBJ1-4	TRBD1	TGTGCCAGCAGAAACAGGGGGGCCGGGGCTAATGAAAAACTGTTTTTT	CASRNRGAGANEKLFF
NA	TRBV6-5	TRBJ2-5	TRBD1	TGTGCCAGCAGTTACTCGGGGACAGCCCAAGAGACCCAGTACTTC	CASSYSGTAQETQYF
NA	TRBV5-1	TRBJ1-6	TRBD1	TGCGCCAGCAGGCGAGGACAGGAGAATTCACCCCTCCACTTT	CASRRGQENSPLHF
NA	TRBV4-2	TRBJ1-1	NA	TGTGCCAGCAGCCAAAATAGACAGGTGAACACTGAAGCTTTCTTT	CASSQNRQVNTEAFF
NA	TRBV6-1	TRBJ2-5	NA	TGTGCCAGCAGTGAAGGAGCTCTAGGGGGAATAAAAGAGACCCAGTACTTC	CASSEGALGGIKETQYF
NA	TRBV7-2	TRBJ2-7	TRBD1	TGTGCCAGCAGCTGGAGGACAGGGGGCTCCTACGAGCAGTACTTC	CASSWRTGGSYEQYF
few	TRBV7-3	TRBJ2-7	TRBD2	TGTGCCAGCAGGTTAGCGCCTAGCGGACCTCTCGAGCAGTACTTC	CASRLAPSGPLEQYF
NA	TRBV7-9	TRBJ2-7	NA	TGTGCCAGCAGCCCGCTCGGGGACTACGAGCAGTACTTC	CASSPLGDYEQYF
NA	TRBV5-1	TRBJ1-2	NA	TGCGCCAGCAGCTCTGGGGGCAGGAACTATGGCTACACCTTC	CASSSGGRNYGYTF
NA	TRBV9	TRBJ2-5	NA	TGTGCCAGCAGCGTAGGAGGTGCTAACAGGCAAGAGACCCAGTACTTC	CASSVGGANRQETQYF
once	TRBV20-1	TRBJ1-2	NA	TGCAGTGCTAGTCCGGTGGGCGGGTATGGCTACACCTTC	CSASPVGGYGYTF
NA	TRBV3-1/TRBV3-2	TRBJ2-7	TRBD2	TGTGCCAGCAGCCCGAGGTCGGGGGGGCAGTACTTC	CASSPRSGGQYF
NA	TRBV28	TRBJ2-3	TRBD2	TGTGCCAGCAGCCCCCAGGTTGCGGGGGGGACAGATACGCAGTATTTT	CASSPQVAGGTDTQYF
NA	TRBV11-2	TRBJ1-3	TRBD1	TGTGCCAGCAGCTTATCGGGACAGCGCAGCTCTGGAAACACCATATATTTT	CASSLSGQRSSGNTIYF
NA	TRBV28	TRBJ1-5	TRBD1	TGTGCCAGCAGGCTGATGGGACAGTGGAATCAGCCCCAGCATTTT	CASRLMGQWNQPQHF
NA	TRBV19	TRBJ2-1	NA	TGTGCCAGTAGTATTGGGCCTTCCGCTGAGCAGTTCTTC	CASSIGPSAEQFF
NA	TRBV3-1/TRBV3-2	TRBJ2-1	NA	TGTGCCAGCAGCCTCACGAGGGCAGGTGAGCAGTTCTTC	CASSLTRAGEQFF
NA	TRBV6-6	TRBJ1-6	TRBD1	TGTGCCAGCAGCCAAACAGGGGATTCACCCCTCCACTTT	CASSQTGDSPLHF
NA	TRBV3-1/TRBV3-2	TRBJ2-1	TRBD2	TGTGCCAGCAGCCGGGGACTAGCGGGAGAGGGGTTTTACAATGAGCAGTTCTTC	CASSRGLAGEGFYNEQFF
NA	TRBV7-8	TRBJ2-1	TRBD1	TGTGCCAGCAGGGCGGGACAGGGGGCTTACAATGAGCAGTTCTTC	CASRAGQGAYNEQFF
NA	TRBV30	TRBJ1-3	NA	TGTGCCTGGAGTGTGGGAGGGCGGGTGGCAAACACCATATATTTT	CAWSVGGRVANTIYF
NA	TRBV28	TRBJ2-4	TRBD1	TGTGCCAGCAGCCCAAGGACAGGGAACCCGAAGATAGACATTCAGTACTTC	CASSPRTGNPKIDIQYF
NA	TRBV10-3	TRBJ1-5	TRBD1	TGTGCCACCGGACAGGCAAATCAGCCCCAGCATTTT	CATGQANQPQHF
NA	TRBV27	TRBJ1-5	TRBD1	TGTGCCAGCACCAGGACAGGGCACTCCAATCAGCCCCAGCATTTT	CASTRTGHSNQPQHF
NA	TRBV5-1	TRBJ2-3	TRBD1	TGCGCCAGCAGCTCGCAACCAGGGGGCGCGACAGATACGCAGTATTTT	CASSSQPGGATDTQYF
NA	TRBV30	TRBJ1-3	NA	TGTGCCTGGAGTGTACTCGGACAGGGAAACACCATATATTTT	CAWSVLGQGNTIYF
NA	TRBV30	TRBJ2-1	TRBD2	TGTGCCTGGAGCTCCAGGTCTAGCGGGATATCTCCCCAGTGGACCTACAATGAGCAGTTCTTC	CAWSSRSSGISPQWTYNEQFF
once	TRBV19	TRBJ2-7	TRBD2	TGTGCCAGTAGTATGGGCGGGAGAGGTCTGGGGGAGCAGTACTTC	CASSMGGRGLGEQYF
NA	TRBV6-4	TRBJ2-1	NA	TGTGCCAGCAGTGAAGAGGAGGGGATAGGCAATGAGCAGTTCTTC	CASSEEEGIGNEQFF
once	TRBV6-1	TRBJ1-3	NA	TGTGCCAGCAGTGACAAGAGCTCTGGAAACACCATATATTTT	CASSDKSSGNTIYF
NA	TRBV11-3	TRBJ2-3	TRBD2	TGTGCCAGCAGCTTAGCCGGGACTAGCGGGGGGCCAGAAGATACGCAGTATTTT	CASSLAGTSGGPEDTQYF